Listed below are T cell receptor beta chains from one sample, sequenced in a study of T-cell memory formation after mild COVID-19. One entry per CDR3 protein results from TCRdb running MiXCR on the 5' RACE reads. This sample yields roughly 99,000 distinct CDR3 sequences, of which under 15% are seen a single time; around two fifths belongs to the top ten. Sequenced: PBMCs or a T cell subset sorted from them (not recorded which). These receptors were obtained from a man aged 18 to 29 who had mild COVID-19 (a few samples of this study predate the infection). Cell type and time point are not known. CDR3s include the opening cysteine and the closing phenylalanine or tryptophan. The D gene is left open where the match is weak. The size entry is marked missing in some rows and otherwise reads once, few, many or a size class.

TRBV21-1	-	TRBJ2-6	-	CASSIREGVNTGANVLTF	TGTGCCAGCAGCATAAGAGAGGGGGTAAATACTGGGGCCAACGTCCTGACTTTC
TRBV6-5	-	TRBJ2-5	-	CASSSIALASETQYF	TGTGCCAGCAGTTCGATAGCCTTAGCGTCAGAGACCCAGTACTTC
TRBV12-3/TRBV12-4	TRBD1	TRBJ1-6	few	CASSRDSMSSYNSPLHF	TGTGCCAGCAGTCGGGACAGTATGAGCTCCTATAATTCACCCCTCCACTTT
TRBV11-2	-	TRBJ1-1	-	CVSSFSLWREGDTEAFF	TGTGTCAGCAGCTTCTCCCTGTGGCGGGAAGGGGACACTGAAGCTTTCTTT
TRBV28	-	TRBJ1-6	few	CASSPAREYSPLHF	TGTGCCAGCAGCCCCGCGAGGGAGTATTCACCCCTCCACTTT
TRBV19	-	TRBJ2-1	-	CATDEGAKNNEQFF	TGTGCCACCGACGAGGGCGCAAAGAACAATGAGCAGTTCTTC
TRBV14	-	TRBJ1-1	-	CASSRGPTEAFF	TGTGCCAGCAGCCGGGGACCGACTGAAGCTTTCTTT
TRBV7-9	TRBD1	TRBJ2-5	-	CASQPGQGVFLQETQYF	TGTGCCAGCCAGCCGGGACAGGGTGTTTTTCTTCAAGAGACCCAGTACTTC
TRBV5-5	TRBD2	TRBJ2-2	-	CASSSGLAGANTGELFF	TGTGCCAGCAGTTCGGGACTAGCGGGAGCGAACACCGGGGAGCTGTTTTTT
TRBV7-3	-	TRBJ2-2	few	CASAADNTGELFF	TGTGCCAGCGCGGCGGATAACACCGGGGAGCTGTTTTTT
TRBV6-5	-	TRBJ2-1	many	CASSWRGGSYNEQFF	TGTGCCAGCAGTTGGAGGGGAGGTAGCTACAATGAGCAGTTCTTC
TRBV4-2	TRBD2	TRBJ2-3	many	CASSSSGGVTDTQYF	TGTGCCAGCAGCTCTAGCGGGGGTGTGACAGATACGCAGTATTTT
TRBV5-1	-	TRBJ2-5	few	CASSTQGLKETQYF	TGCGCCAGCAGCACACAGGGACTCAAAGAGACCCAGTACTTC